The source of this TCR beta chain is a study of blood T cells in healthy people across ages. The CDR3 has 16 amino acids. Germline V gene lookup returns CDR1 LNHNV and CDR2 YYDKDF (reference sequence). V dropped 1 base and J dropped 0; count of bases not matched to a gene: 6. A minimum of 6.5 million PBMCs was isolated per sample. A sample-barcoded 5' primer and a J-beta primer mix were used in a second PCR of roughly 7 to 11 cycles. All cDNA molecules were each tagged by a template-switch adaptor with 12 random nucleotides. TCRdb re-derived calls from the 5' RACE reads in MiXCR, one entry per CDR3 protein. The sample has about 760,000 distinct CDR3 sequences; approximately 25% are singletons. A further study also used this sample, focusing on T cells of mothers and their children. That work states: The analysis detected no persistent microchimeric T cell clones.

Sequencing was carried out using blood. This receptor was obtained from a boy aged 10-17 years in good health. This chain connects TRBV15 to TRBJ2-7, with TRBD1 identical over 7 bases. CDR3 DNA sequence: TGTGCCACCAGCAGAGGGAGGACAGGTCACTCCTACGAGCAGTACTTC. Its translation is CATSRGRTGHSYEQYF. The entire variable domain, with the rest obtained from reference TRBV15 and TRBJ2-7, is as follows: DAMVIQNPRYQVTQFGKPVTLSCSQTLNHNVMYWYQQKSSQAPKLLFHYYDKDFNNEADTPDNFQSRRPNTSFCFLDIRSPGLGDTAMYLCATSRGRTGHSYEQYFGPGTRLTVT.